One and the same sample provided the 9 T cell receptor beta chains below, sequenced in a study of shared clonotypes between healthy human individuals. Sequencing used immunoSEQ multiplex PCR; TCRdb keeps in-frame clones, though not all of them. Of around 1.1 million clones in the sample, about 80% were seen once. Sequencing was carried out using memory CD4+ T cells from PBMCs. Sample subset: CD45RA-negative fraction. These receptors all come from a man aged 18 to 30 in good health. Some clones in this sample may be carry-over from other donors' samples.

The chain is built from TRBV6-1 and TRBJ1-1, with 8 bases identical to TRBD1. This CDR3 has 14 residues. Germline CDR1 MNHNS, CDR2 SASEGT. V gave up 8 bases and J gave up 5 bases; unmatched junction bases: 10. The CDR3 region has the DNA TGTGCCAGCGGGCAGGACAGGGCACCAACTGAAGCTTTCTTT. Its translation is CASGQDRAPTEAFF.

This clone was seen at least ten times. V gene TRBV28 combines with J gene TRBJ2-3; TRBD2 agrees at 12 bases. Germline V gene sequence: CDR1 MDHEN, CDR2 SYDVKM. The CDR3 sequence is 17 residues long. Losses at the gene ends were 1 base for V and 0 bases for J; bases not matched to a gene: 2. The DNA for the CDR3 is TGTGCCAGCAGTTTATATGGACTAGCGGGGAGCACAGATACGCAGTATTTT. Its protein product is CASSLYGLAGSTDTQYF. The full variable domain, with the rest looked up from reference TRBV28 and TRBJ2-3, is DVKVTQSSRYLVKRTGEKVFLECVQDMDHENMFWYRQDPGLGLRLIYFSYDVKMKEKGDIPEGYSVSREKKERFSLILESASTNQTSMYLCASSLYGLAGSTDTQYFGPGTRLTVL.

CDR3 loop: CASRQDNSPLHF. Here the CDR3 DNA reads TGTGCCAGCAGACAGGATAATTCACCCCTCCACTTT. This chain uses TRBV2 with TRBJ1-6, with TRBD1 as a possible D gene (5 bases). Per germline, CDR1 SNHLY and CDR2 FYNNEI. V dropped 6 bases and J dropped 5 bases, with 5 bases sitting between them. The CDR3 sequence is 12 residues long.

The chain recombines TRBV27 with TRBJ1-2, with 7 bases that match TRBD1. The CDR3 consists of 15 residues. V dropped 5 bases and J dropped 5; count of bases not matched to a gene: 11. From germline, CDR1 is MNHEY and CDR2 SMNVEV (reference sequence). The CDR3 coding sequence is TGTGCCAGCAGTATACAGGGGCCGGGTGCTTATGGCTACACCTTC. The encoded protein is CASSIQGPGAYGYTF.

Only a few counts were recorded for this clone. V usage is TRBV7-3 and J usage is TRBJ2-5, with D possibly being TRBD1 or TRBD2 (5 bases each). The germline gives CDR1 SGHTA, CDR2 FQGTGA. This CDR3 is 12 amino acids long. V was trimmed by 5 bases and J by 7 bases, leaving 11 bases between them. CDR3 residues: CASSDLRGTQYF. CDR3 nucleotides: TGTGCCAGCAGCGACCTGAGGGGGACCCAGTACTTC. Based on the CDR3 plus reference TRBV7-3 and TRBJ2-5, the full variable domain is GAGVSQTPSNKVTEKGKYVELRCDPISGHTALYWYRQSLGQGPEFLIYFQGTGAADDSGLPNDRFFAVRPEGSVSTLKIQRTERGDSAVYLCASSDLRGTQYFGPGTRLLVL.

This clone was seen a handful of times. This sample also contains other DNA sequences that code for the same CDR3. J is TRBJ1-5 and V is TRBV28; D is ambiguous. The V end was cut by 4 bases, the J end by 1 base, with 2 bases between. The CDR3 is 12 residues long. The germline V gene encodes CDR1 MDHEN and CDR2 SYDVKM. DNA of the CDR3: TGTGCCAGCAGTTACAGCAATCAGCCCCAGCATTTT. This gives the protein CASSYSNQPQHF.

J is TRBJ2-3 and V is TRBV15, with 16 bases aligning to TRBD2. V shed 3 bases, J shed 0 bases, and the junction held 3 bases outside the gene matches. Germline assignment: CDR1 LNHNV and CDR2 YYDKDF (reference sequence). The CDR3 totals 18 residues. For the CDR3, the DNA is TGTGCCACCAGCAGGGGACTAGCGGGAGGGCCTAGCACAGATACGCAGTATTTT. Translating gives CATSRGLAGGPSTDTQYF.

This clone was observed many times. Other DNA sequences in the sample encode the same CDR3. The V call is TRBV14, the J call TRBJ2-7; 10 nucleotides agree with TRBD1. From germline, CDR1 is SGHDN and CDR2 FVKESK. Germline trimming cut 5 bases from V and 0 bases from J; bases unmatched to any gene: 4. The CDR3 length is 15 residues. This chain's CDR3 is CASSVGTGVSYEQYF. CDR3 sequence (DNA): TGTGCCAGCAGCGTCGGGACAGGGGTCTCCTACGAGCAGTACTTC.

This chain connects TRBV6-5 to TRBJ1-1; D remains unclear. Looked up from germline, CDR1 is MNHEY and CDR2 is SVGAGI. The V end was cut by 8 bases, the J end by 11 bases, with 15 bases between. The CDR3 contains 11 residues. CDR3 in amino acids: CASGQGVSAFF. CDR3 DNA sequence: TGTGCCAGCGGGCAAGGAGTCTCCGCTTTCTTT.